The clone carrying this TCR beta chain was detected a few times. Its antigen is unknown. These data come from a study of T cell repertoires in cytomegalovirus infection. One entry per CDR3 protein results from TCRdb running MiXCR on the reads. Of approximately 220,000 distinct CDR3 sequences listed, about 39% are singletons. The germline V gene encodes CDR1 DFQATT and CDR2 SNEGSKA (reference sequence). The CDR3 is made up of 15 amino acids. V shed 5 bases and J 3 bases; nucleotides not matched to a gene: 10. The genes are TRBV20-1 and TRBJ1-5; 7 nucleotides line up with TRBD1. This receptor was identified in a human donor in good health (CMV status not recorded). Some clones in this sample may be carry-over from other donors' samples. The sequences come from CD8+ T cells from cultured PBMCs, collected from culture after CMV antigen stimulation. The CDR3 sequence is CSAHPTGEVNQPQHF. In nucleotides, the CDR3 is TGCAGTGCTCATCCCACAGGGGAGGTCAATCAGCCCCAGCATTTT.